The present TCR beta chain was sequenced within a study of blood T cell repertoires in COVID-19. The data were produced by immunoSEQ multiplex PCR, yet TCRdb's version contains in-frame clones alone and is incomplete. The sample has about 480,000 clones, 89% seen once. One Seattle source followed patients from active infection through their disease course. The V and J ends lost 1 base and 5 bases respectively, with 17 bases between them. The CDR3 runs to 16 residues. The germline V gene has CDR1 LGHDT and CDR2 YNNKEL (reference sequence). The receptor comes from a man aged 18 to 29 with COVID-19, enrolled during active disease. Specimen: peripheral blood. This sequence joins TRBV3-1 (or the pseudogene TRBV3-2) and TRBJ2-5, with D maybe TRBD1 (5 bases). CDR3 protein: CASSQGQPGMRETQYF. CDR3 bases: TGTGCCAGCAGCCAAGGGCAGCCAGGGATGAGGGAGACCCAGTACTTC.